This TCR beta chain stems from a study of response to subunit inactivated influenza vaccine. TCRdb fed the RT-PCR reads into MiXCR, producing one record per CDR3 protein. The sample includes more than 550,000 distinct CDR3 sequences, about 10% of them seen just once. This CDR3 has 15 amino acids. Germline CDR1 reads DFQATT; CDR2 reads SNEGSKA (reference sequence). Deletions cut 3 bases from V and 0 bases from J, with 11 bases between. The sample was also linked to a second study, of T cells expressing NK-cell markers. That report adds: As the method of synthesis, 5'RACE template switching with UMIs yielded TCR beta cDNA.

The specimen was PBMCs from blood, collected on the day of vaccination. The genes are TRBV20-1 and TRBJ2-2; D unclear. This clonotype was obtained from a man aged 45-65 years who received an inactivated influenza vaccine. The CDR3 reads CSASSAVANTGELFF. CDR3 sequence (DNA): TGCAGTGCTAGTTCCGCGGTGGCGAACACCGGGGAGCTGTTTTTT.